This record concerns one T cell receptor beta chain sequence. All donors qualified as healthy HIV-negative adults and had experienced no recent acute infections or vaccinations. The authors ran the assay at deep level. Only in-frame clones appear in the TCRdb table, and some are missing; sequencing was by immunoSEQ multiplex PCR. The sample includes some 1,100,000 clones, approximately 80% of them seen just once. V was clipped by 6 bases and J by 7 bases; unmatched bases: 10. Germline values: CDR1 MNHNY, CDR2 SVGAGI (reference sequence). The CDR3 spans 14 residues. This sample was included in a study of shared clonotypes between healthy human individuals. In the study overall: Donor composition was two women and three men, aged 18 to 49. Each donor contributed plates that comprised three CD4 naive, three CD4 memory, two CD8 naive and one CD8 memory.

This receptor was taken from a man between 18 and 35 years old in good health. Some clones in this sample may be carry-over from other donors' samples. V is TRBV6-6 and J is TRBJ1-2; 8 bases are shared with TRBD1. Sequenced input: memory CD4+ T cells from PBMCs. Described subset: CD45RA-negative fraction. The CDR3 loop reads CASRYPDREAGYTF. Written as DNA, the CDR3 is TGTGCCAGCAGATACCCGGACAGGGAGGCTGGCTACACCTTC.